This T cell receptor beta chain originates from a study of OX40 agonist ivuxolimab in advanced cancers. Data came from immunoSEQ multiplex PCR; TCRdb stores just in-frame clones and leaves some out. This sample has about 95,000 clones, with approximately 92% found just once. V gave up 3 bases and J gave up 0 bases, with 3 bases separating them. The germline gives CDR1 MGHDK, CDR2 SYGVNS. The CDR3 spans 14 residues. The receptor was isolated from an adult with an advanced solid tumor such as melanoma, head and neck, liver or kidney cancer. The input for sequencing was CD4+ or CD8+ T cells sorted from blood, taken in a trial of the OX40 agonist ivuxolimab. This chain joins TRBV25-1 and TRBJ2-6; no firm D call. The CDR3 reads CASSDSSGANVLTF. The CDR3 DNA is TGTGCCAGCAGTGACAGCTCTGGGGCCAACGTCCTGACTTTC. Full variable domain (missing parts from reference TRBV25-1 and TRBJ2-6): EADIYQTPRYLVIGTGKKITLECSQTMGHDKMYWYQQDPGMELHLIHYSYGVNSTEKGDLSSESTVSRIRTEHFPLTLESARPSHTSQYLCASSDSSGANVLTFGAGSRLTVL.